This T cell receptor (beta chain) originates from a study of cytomegalovirus exposure and HLA in healthy donors. Both 60 Vbeta primers and 13 Jbeta primers went into the PCR. Measured with immunoSEQ multiplex PCR; TCRdb has only the in-frame clones, and not every one. This table holds approximately 190,000 clones, almost 85% found once. For this clone: Antigen: not known.

This CDR3 spans 13 amino acids. The germline CDR1 and CDR2 sequences are SGHTA and FQGNSA. V lost 5 bases, J lost 2 bases, and 9 bases lay in between. Findings and limits, study-wide: For most TCR sequences rarity was the rule, although some public TCRs occurred in many donors.

The sequenced sample was PBMCs. V is TRBV7-2 and J is TRBJ1-2; D gene unclear. The TCR sequence derives from a boy aged 10-17 years in good health and CMV-seronegative. The CDR3 DNA reads as TGTGCCAGCAGCACGACGGAGAACTATGGCTACACCTTC. Amino acid sequence: CASSTTENYGYTF.